This T cell receptor (beta chain) was sequenced for a study of CD8 T cells in Susac syndrome. Trimming pared 3 bases from V and 5 bases from J, leaving 4 bases between. The CDR3 sequence is 11 residues long. Random-hexamer reverse transcription was applied to roughly 0.5 to 1 ug RNA. TCRdb re-derived calls from the immunoSEQ multiplex PCR reads in MiXCR, one entry per CDR3 protein. Of under 200,000 distinct CDR3 sequences listed, 90% to 95% are singletons. The source material was CD4+ T cells from PBMCs. This receptor was taken from a human donor in good health. V gene TRBV12-3 or TRBV12-4 combines with J gene TRBJ2-5; D is uncertain. CDR3 sequence reads: CASSFTETQYF. In DNA, the CDR3 is TGTGCCAGCAGTTTCACGGAGACCCAGTACTTC.